The clone carrying this T cell receptor (beta chain) has more than one count but fewer than ten. Its antigen is as yet unknown. These data belong to a study of shared clonotypes between healthy human individuals. Germline CDR1 is KGHSH and CDR2 is LQKENI. V lost 1 base, J lost 4 bases, and 9 bases lay in between. The CDR3 covers 14 residues. Broader study findings: Approximately 5% was the fraction of naive CD4 clonotypes found shared across four donors.

Deep was the level used in running the assay. Profiling relied on immunoSEQ multiplex PCR, and the TCRdb table lists in-frame clones only, not all of them. The data contain about 1 million clones, more than 65% of them seen just once; the ten biggest clones take up approximately 1.5%. The V and J genes are TRBV18 and TRBJ2-3, with D perhaps TRBD2 (5 bases). The sample was memory CD4+ T cells sorted from blood. Subset: CD45RA-negative fraction. This receptor was obtained from a man between 18 and 29 years old in good health. The CDR3 here is CASSPLGEADTQYF. As DNA, the CDR3 is TGTGCCAGCTCACCACTCGGGGAAGCAGATACGCAGTATTTT.